This T cell receptor beta chain is from a study of neurological immune-mediated disorders. One entry per CDR3 protein, called by TCRdb with MiXCR from the 5' RACE reads. The repertoire holds 15,000 to 25,000 distinct CDR3 sequences, 6% to 8.5% seen once, with about a sixth in the top ten. This clonotype came up many times. The germline CDR1 and CDR2 sequences are SGHRS and YFSETQ. V dropped 9 bases and J dropped 1; count of bases not matched to a gene: 13. CDR3 size: 16 residues. The receptor was derived from a woman between 25 and 40 years old with HTLV-1-associated myelopathy (HAM/TSP). Sequencing was done on a sample of CD8+ T cells from blood. V usage is TRBV5-1 and J usage is TRBJ2-3, with 8 bases that match TRBD1. CDR3 residues: CATSTGVDDGTDTQYF. As DNA, the CDR3 is TGCGCCACTTCGACAGGGGTGGACGACGGCACAGATACGCAGTATTTT.